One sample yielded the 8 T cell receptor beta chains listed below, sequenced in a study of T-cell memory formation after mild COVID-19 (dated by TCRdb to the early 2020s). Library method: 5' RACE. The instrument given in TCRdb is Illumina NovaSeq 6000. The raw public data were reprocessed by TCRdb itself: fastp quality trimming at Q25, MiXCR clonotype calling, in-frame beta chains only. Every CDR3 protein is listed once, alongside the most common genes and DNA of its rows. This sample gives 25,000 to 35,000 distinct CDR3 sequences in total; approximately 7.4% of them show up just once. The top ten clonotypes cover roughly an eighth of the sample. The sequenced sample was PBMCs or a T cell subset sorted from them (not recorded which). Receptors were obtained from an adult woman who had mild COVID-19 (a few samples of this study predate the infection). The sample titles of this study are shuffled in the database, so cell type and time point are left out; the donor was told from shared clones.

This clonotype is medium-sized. CDR3 in amino acids: CSARSDRGGLEQYF. The DNA of the CDR3 is TGCAGTGCTAGGTCAGACAGGGGCGGGCTGGAGCAGTACTTC. This chain uses TRBV20-1 with TRBJ2-7; 8 bases are a match to TRBD1. V lost 3 bases to trimming and J lost 7 bases; unmatched junction nucleotides: 11. CDR3 length: 14 amino acids. Germline V lookup: CDR1 DFQATT, CDR2 SNEGSKA (reference sequence).

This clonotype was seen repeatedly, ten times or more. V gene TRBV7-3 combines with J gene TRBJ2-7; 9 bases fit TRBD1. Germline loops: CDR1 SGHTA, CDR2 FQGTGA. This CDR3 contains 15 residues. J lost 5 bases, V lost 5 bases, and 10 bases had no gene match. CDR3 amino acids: CASSPGTGKRNEQYF. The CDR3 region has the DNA TGTGCCAGCAGCCCGGGGACAGGGAAGAGGAACGAGCAGTACTTC.

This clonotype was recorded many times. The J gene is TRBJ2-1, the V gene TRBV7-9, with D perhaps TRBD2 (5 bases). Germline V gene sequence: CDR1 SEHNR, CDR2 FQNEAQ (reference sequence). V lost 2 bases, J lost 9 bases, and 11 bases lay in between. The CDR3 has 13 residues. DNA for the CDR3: TGTGCCAGCAGCTTACGGGGTAGGCTTGAGCAGTTCTTC. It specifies CASSLRGRLEQFF.

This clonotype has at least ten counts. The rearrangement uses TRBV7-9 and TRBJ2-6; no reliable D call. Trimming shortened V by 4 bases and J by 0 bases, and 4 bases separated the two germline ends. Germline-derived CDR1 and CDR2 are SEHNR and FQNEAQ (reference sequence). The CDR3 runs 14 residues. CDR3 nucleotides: TGTGCCAGCAGCTCCAACTCTGGGGCCAACGTCCTGACTTTC. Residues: CASSSNSGANVLTF.

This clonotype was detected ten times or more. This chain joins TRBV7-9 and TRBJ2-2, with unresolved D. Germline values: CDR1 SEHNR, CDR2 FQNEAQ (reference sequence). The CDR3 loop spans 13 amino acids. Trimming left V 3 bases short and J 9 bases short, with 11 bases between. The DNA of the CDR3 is TGTGCCAGCAGCTTGGGCGCTCAGAGGGAGCTGTTTTTT. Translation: CASSLGAQRELFF.

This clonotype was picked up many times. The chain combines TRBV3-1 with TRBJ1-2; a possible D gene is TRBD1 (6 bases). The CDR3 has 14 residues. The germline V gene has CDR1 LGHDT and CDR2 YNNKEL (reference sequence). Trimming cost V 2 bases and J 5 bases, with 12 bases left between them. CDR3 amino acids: CASSQSDRFYGYTF. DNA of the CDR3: TGTGCCAGCAGCCAATCGGACAGATTTTATGGCTACACCTTC.

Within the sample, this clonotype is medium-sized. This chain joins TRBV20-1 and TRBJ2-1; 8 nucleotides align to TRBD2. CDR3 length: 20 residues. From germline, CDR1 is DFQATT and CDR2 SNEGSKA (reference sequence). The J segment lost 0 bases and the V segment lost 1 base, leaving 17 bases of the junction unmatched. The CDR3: CSARGQLMVAGKGSYNEQFF. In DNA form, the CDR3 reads TGCAGTGCTAGAGGCCAATTGATGGTAGCGGGAAAGGGCTCCTACAATGAGCAGTTCTTC.

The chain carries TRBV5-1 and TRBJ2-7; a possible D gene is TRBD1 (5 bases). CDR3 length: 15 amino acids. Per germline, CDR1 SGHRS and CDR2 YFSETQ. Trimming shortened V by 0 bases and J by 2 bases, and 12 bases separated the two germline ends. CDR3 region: CASSLDNPGTYEQYF. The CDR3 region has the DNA TGCGCCAGCAGCTTGGACAACCCAGGGACCTACGAGCAGTACTTC.